Below, 10 T cell receptor beta chains from the same sample are listed, as sequenced in a study of beta chain features in type 1 diabetes. The sequenced template was cDNA made from the entire isolated RNA. Measured with immunoSEQ multiplex PCR; TCRdb has only the in-frame clones, and not every one. The data contain 140,000 to 150,000 clones, about 50% of them seen just once; the ten biggest clones take up 0.35% to 0.5%. Source material: Tregs from blood. The receptors come from a man aged 18 to 29 in good health.

This clone was found a few times. J is TRBJ2-7 and V is TRBV5-1; 7 bases map to TRBD1. V lost 0 bases and J lost 3; bases outside the gene matches: 3. The length of the CDR3 is 14 residues. Germline CDR1 is SGHRS and CDR2 is YFSETQ. CDR3 nucleotides: TGCGCCAGCAGCTTGGGAGGGGGCGGCTACGAGCAGTACTTC. As protein: CASSLGGGGYEQYF.

The genes are TRBV30 and TRBJ1-2; D not certain. The length of the CDR3 is 13 residues. The germline V and J ends were trimmed by 0 bases and 6 bases, with 11 bases remaining between them. CDR1 is GTSNPN, CDR2 SVGIG, per germline (reference sequence). This CDR3 reads CAWSVRLKHGYTF. The CDR3 region has the DNA TGTGCCTGGAGTGTTCGACTGAAGCATGGCTACACCTTC.

The V call is TRBV6-6, the J call TRBJ2-3, with a tentative D call TRBD1 (5 bases). The length of the CDR3 is 14 residues. Deletions cut 0 bases from V and 2 bases from J, with 6 bases between. CDR1 is MNHNY, CDR2 SVGAGI, per germline (reference sequence). CDR3 sequence (DNA): TGTGCCAGCAGTTACTCTGGGGCCACAGATACGCAGTATTTT. Translating gives CASSYSGATDTQYF.

This clone was detected a few times. This sequence joins TRBV19 and TRBJ1-5; TRBD1 is a possible D gene (5 bases). V shed 3 bases and J shed 7 bases, with 10 bases lying between them. This CDR3 is 13 amino acids long. The germline CDR1 and CDR2 sequences are LNHDA and SQIVND (reference sequence). The CDR3 sequence is CASSIAGRQPQHF. In DNA, the CDR3 is TGTGCCAGTAGTATTGCGGGACGCCAGCCCCAGCATTTT. The full variable domain, in which reference TRBV19 and TRBJ1-5 provide the parts outside the CDR3, is DGGITQSPKYLFRKEGQNVTLSCEQNLNHDAMYWYRQDPGQGLRLIYYSQIVNDFQKGDIAEGYSVSREKKESFPLTVTSAQKNPTAFYLCASSIAGRQPQHFGDGTRLSIL.

The chain recombines TRBV7-6 with TRBJ2-7; 8 bases match TRBD1. V lost 5 bases and J lost 0; bases outside the gene matches: 6. This CDR3 contains 15 residues. CDR1 and CDR2 (germline): SGHVS, FNYEAQ. The CDR3 reads CASSTGTGSSYEQYF. As DNA, the CDR3 is TGTGCCAGCAGCACGGGGACAGGTAGCTCCTACGAGCAGTACTTC.

On this clone: One junction end does not reproduce the germline sequence, and a read error may be involved. The V call is TRBV6-1, the J call TRBJ2-7; TRBD1 matches 9 bases. The germline gives CDR1 MNHNS, CDR2 SASEGT. This CDR3 has 12 residues. CDR3 loop: CASTESGTGRFF. The CDR3 coding sequence is TGTGCCAGCACGGAGTCCGGGACAGGGAGGTTTTTC.

This clone has only one observation. The rearrangement joins TRBV6-5 to TRBJ2-7; tentatively, D is TRBD2 (5 bases). V was cut by 2 bases and J by 0 bases, with 8 bases left in between. The CDR3 totals 14 residues. In germline, CDR1 is MNHEY, CDR2 SVGAGI. CDR3 amino acids: CASSYTGYSYEQYF. The CDR3 DNA reads as TGTGCCAGCAGTTACACGGGGTACTCCTACGAGCAGTACTTC.

V is TRBV5-4 and J is TRBJ1-2; 8 nucleotides align to TRBD1. V was pared by 2 bases and J by 2 bases, with 2 bases of the junction left unmatched. Germline V CDR1 and CDR2: SGHNT, YYREEE (reference sequence). The CDR3 covers 14 residues. CDR3 loop: CASSFAGGNYGYTF. The CDR3 DNA reads TGTGCCAGCAGCTTCGCAGGGGGCAACTATGGCTACACCTTC.

The V gene is TRBV28, the J gene TRBJ2-1, with D maybe TRBD2 (5 bases). The V end was cut by 3 bases, the J end by 10 bases, with 7 bases between. Germline CDR1 reads MDHEN; CDR2 reads SYDVKM. The CDR3 sequence is 11 residues long. CDR3 loop: CASSFRGEQFF. The CDR3 nucleotides read TGTGCCAGCAGTTTCCGGGGAGAGCAGTTCTTC.

V and J are TRBV6-1 and TRBJ1-2; 7 bases fit TRBD1. Germline trimming cut 6 bases from V and 4 bases from J; bases unmatched to any gene: 2. The CDR3 covers 12 residues. The germline V gene has CDR1 MNHNS and CDR2 SASEGT. The CDR3 DNA is TGTGCCAGCAGCGGACAGGTCTATGGCTACACCTTC. Translating gives CASSGQVYGYTF.